This T cell receptor beta chain was recorded in a study of T cell responses to AZD1222 COVID-19 vaccine. Some clones are missing from TCRdb's copy, which holds only in-frame ones; the method was immunoSEQ multiplex PCR. The repertoire holds approximately 110,000 clones, with around 86% as singletons. Trimming shortened V by 4 bases and J by 3 bases, and 9 bases separated the two germline ends. The CDR3 consists of 13 residues. Germline CDR1 is MNHEY and CDR2 is SMNVEV (reference sequence). This chain uses TRBV27 with TRBJ1-2; D is possibly TRBD1 (5 bases). The receptor comes from an adult in good health. Sequencing was performed on peripheral blood, taken on day 0 of AZD1222 vaccination. CDR3 sequence reads: CASSYGTDYGYTF. The CDR3 DNA reads TGTGCCAGCAGTTATGGGACTGACTATGGCTACACCTTC.